Presented here are 30 T cell receptor beta chains from one specimen sequenced in a study of molecular identifiers for immune sequencing clone quantification. TCRdb reprocessed the PCR reads via MiXCR and lists one record per CDR3 protein. Of just under 650,000 distinct CDR3 sequences listed, 20% are singletons. The sample consisted of naive CD8+ T cells from blood, with Jurkat cell RNA spiked in. Subset meaning: FACS-sorted CD8+CD4-CCR7+CD45RA+ naive T cells. These receptors were obtained from a human donor in good health. Some libraries in this study had Jurkat cell RNA spiked in.

The chain carries TRBV4-1 and TRBJ1-1, with D possibly matching TRBD1 (6 bases). The CDR3 runs 18 residues. Trimming left V 1 base short and J 4 bases short, with 22 bases between. Germline CDR1 and CDR2: MGHRA and YSYEKL. The CDR3 reads CASSQVGGVLGYGTEAFF. CDR3 coding DNA: TGCGCCAGCAGCCAAGTAGGGGGGGTATTGGGTTACGGCACTGAAGCTTTCTTT.

Worth noting for this clonotype: At one of its ends the junction is not consistent with the germline gene, which may arise from a read error. This chain links TRBV4-3 with TRBJ1-1, with D unresolved. The CDR3 runs 14 residues. Germline V gene data show CDR1 as LGHNA and CDR2 as YSLEER. CDR3 nucleotides: TGCGCAAGCAGCCACGACCTCGCCAGCACTGAAGCTTCCTTT. As protein: CASSHDLASTEASF.

Written as DNA, the CDR3 is TGTGCCAGCAGTTTATCCCCTAGCGGCTTAGGCTCCTACGAGCAGTACTTC. It translates to CASSLSPSGLGSYEQYF. The J gene is TRBJ2-7, the V gene TRBV27; 7 bases agree with TRBD2. The CDR3 consists of 17 residues. In germline, CDR1 is MNHEY, CDR2 SMNVEV (reference sequence). J gave up 0 bases and V 0 bases, and 8 bases lay outside the gene matches.

This clonotype was observed a few times. The DNA of the CDR3 is TGTGCCAGTAGTCCGTGGGACAGTGTTAGGGCCAAAAACATTCAGTACTTC. Residues: CASSPWDSVRAKNIQYF. The rearrangement joins TRBV19 to TRBJ2-4, with 7 bases aligning to TRBD1. With 5 bases clipped from V and 1 base from J, the junction kept 11 bases outside the gene matches. In germline, CDR1 is LNHDA, CDR2 SQIVND (reference sequence). The CDR3 length is 17 residues.

The chain has TRBV10-3 and TRBJ1-2; D call uncertain. The length of the CDR3 is 14 residues. Trimming removed 6 bases from V and 1 base from J, with 12 bases in between. The germline gives CDR1 ENHRY, CDR2 SYGVKD. Here the CDR3 reads CAIRSPSGNYGYTF. The CDR3 region has the DNA TGTGCCATCAGATCCCCAAGTGGTAACTATGGCTACACCTTC.

This clonotype was counted once. This clone may be a read error of a much larger clone one base away. Because it lacks the conserved phenylalanine or tryptophan at the end, this CDR3 is likely a read error. V gene TRBV19 combines with J gene TRBJ2-4; D gene unclear. Germline V gives CDR1 LNHDA, CDR2 SQIVND (reference sequence). V was trimmed by 7 bases and J by 5 bases, leaving 6 bases between them. The CDR3 is 11 residues long. CDR3 residues: CASTGQNIQYS. The CDR3 nucleotides are TGTGCCAGTACCGGTCAAAACATTCAGTACTCC.

This clonotype was seen more than once but under ten times. In DNA form, the CDR3 reads TGTGCCAGTAGTATACCAGGGAATGTTGGCTACACCTTC. This encodes CASSIPGNVGYTF. The rearrangement links TRBV19 to TRBJ1-2; tentatively, D is TRBD1 (5 bases). Germline V gene lookup returns CDR1 LNHDA and CDR2 SQIVND (reference sequence). This CDR3 has 13 amino acids. V lost 2 bases and J 7 bases, leaving 11 bases between the germline ends.

This clonotype was counted ten times or more. This chain uses TRBV6-5 with TRBJ2-3, with D maybe TRBD1 (5 bases). The CDR3 totals 13 residues. From germline, CDR1 is MNHEY and CDR2 SVGAGI. V was pared by 7 bases and J by 11 bases, with 19 bases between. The DNA of the CDR3 is TGTGCCAGCACTCCTAAGGGGCACCAGGGGCAGTATTTT. This translates into CASTPKGHQGQYF.

The chain links TRBV12-3 or TRBV12-4 to TRBJ1-4; D may be TRBD1 (5 bases). The CDR3 has 15 residues. Deletions cut 1 base from V and 6 bases from J, with 12 bases between. DNA of the CDR3: TGTGCCAGCAGTTTAGTACTTCAGGGTTATGAAAAACTGTTTTTT. Amino acids: CASSLVLQGYEKLFF.

A note on this clonotype: Germline is not matched at one junction end, which may reflect a read error. V gene TRBV6-5 combines with J gene TRBJ1-5; D unclear. This CDR3 has 14 amino acids. Germline loops: CDR1 MNHEY, CDR2 SVGAGI. The CDR3 here is CASSLGQSNQPRHF. CDR3 sequence (DNA): TGTGCCAGCAGTTTAGGCCAGTCGAATCAGCCCCGGCATTTT.

About this clonotype itself: This may be a read error, as it is one base from a much larger clone. Since the CDR3 does not end with the conserved phenylalanine or tryptophan, this likely comes from a read error. The rearrangement uses TRBV6-9 and TRBJ1-5; D might be TRBD1 (6 bases). The ends were cut back, 4 bases at V and 4 bases at J, with 23 bases in the middle. Germline lookup yields CDR1 MNHGY and CDR2 SVAAGI. This CDR3 spans 18 amino acids. The DNA for the CDR3 is TGTGCCAGCAGTTTTAAGGACAGCAACGCCGACAGTAATCAGCCCCAGCATCTT. Its protein is CASSFKDSNADSNQPQHL.

In this sample, this clonotype turned up many times. CDR3 amino acids: CASSDIRGQVSYNEQFF. In DNA, the CDR3 is TGTGCCAGCAGTGATATCCGTGGACAGGTTTCATACAATGAGCAGTTCTTC. The rearrangement joins TRBV6-5 to TRBJ2-1, with 7 bases aligning to TRBD1. Trimming cost V 5 bases and J 4 bases; bases outside gene matches: 14. Germline V gene sequence: CDR1 MNHEY, CDR2 SVGAGI. This CDR3 spans 17 amino acids.

Notes on this clonotype: A much larger clone sits a single nucleotide away, making a read error possible. The V call is TRBV28, the J call TRBJ1-1, with D possibly being TRBD1 (5 bases). V lost 2 bases and J 0 bases, leaving 13 bases between the germline ends. The CDR3 is 16 amino acids. Germline CDR1 and CDR2: MDHEN and SYDVKM. The CDR3 protein is CASSLRDSSVNTEAFF. Here the CDR3 DNA reads TGTGCCAGCAGTTTACGCGACAGCTCAGTGAACACTGAAGCTTTCTTT. Together with reference TRBV28 and TRBJ1-1, the CDR3 gives the full variable domain: DVKVTQSSRYLVKRTGEKVFLECVQDMDHENMFWYRQDPGLGLRLIYFSYDVKMKEKGDIPEGYSVSREKKERFSLILESASTNQTSMYLCASSLRDSSVNTEAFFGQGTRLTVV.

The rearrangement joins TRBV9 to TRBJ2-1, with 8 bases aligning to TRBD1. This CDR3 is built from 16 residues. The germline V gene has CDR1 SGDLS and CDR2 YYNGEE. V shed 4 bases, J shed 7 bases, and the junction held 13 bases outside the gene matches. The CDR3: CASSTQPGQGENEQFF. For the CDR3, the DNA is TGTGCCAGCAGCACCCAACCCGGACAGGGAGAAAATGAGCAGTTCTTC.

The chain links TRBV9 to TRBJ2-3, with TRBD1 matching 8 bases. Trimming removed 0 bases from V and 1 base from J; junction bases left unmatched: 7. CDR1 and CDR2 (germline): SGDLS, YYNGEE. CDR3 length equals 17 residues. The CDR3 region is CASSVEFQGAGTDTQYF. As DNA, the CDR3 is TGTGCCAGCAGCGTAGAGTTCCAGGGGGCAGGCACAGATACGCAGTATTTT. Full variable domain (remainder filled in from reference TRBV9 and TRBJ2-3): DSGVTQTPKHLITATGQRVTLRCSPRSGDLSVYWYQQSLDQGLQFLIQYYNGEERAKGNILERFSAQQFPDLHSELNLSSLELGDSALYFCASSVEFQGAGTDTQYFGPGTRLTVL.

This clonotype came up many times. The rearrangement uses TRBV4-1 and TRBJ2-7; no definite D call. V lost 0 bases to trimming and J lost 2 bases, with 8 bases between them. CDR1 and CDR2 (germline): MGHRA, YSYEKL. The CDR3 length is 14 residues. In nucleotides, the CDR3 is TGCGCCAGCAGCCAAGATCTACCCACCTACGAGCAGTACTTC. Protein sequence: CASSQDLPTYEQYF.

This clonotype was found many times. The chain joins TRBV5-5 to TRBJ2-5; maybe TRBD2 (5 bases). This CDR3 has 17 amino acids. V lost 4 bases and J 0 bases, leaving 19 bases between the germline ends. CDR1 is SGHKS and CDR2 is YYEKEE in the germline V gene (reference sequence). This chain's CDR3 is CASSPVTGSMYQETQYF. The CDR3 DNA sequence: TGTGCCAGCAGCCCCGTGACGGGAAGTATGTACCAAGAGACCCAGTACTTC.

This clonotype occurred a few times. CDR3 loop: CASSEIGEGTDTQYF. The CDR3 DNA is TGCGCCAGCAGTGAAATTGGGGAAGGCACAGATACGCAGTATTTT. The V and J genes are TRBV10-1 and TRBJ2-3; no definite D call. V was pared by 3 bases and J by 1 base, with 11 bases between. The CDR3 has 15 residues. Germline V gene lookup returns CDR1 WNHNN and CDR2 SYGVQD (reference sequence).

This clonotype was picked up a small number of times. The V gene is TRBV11-1, the J gene TRBJ2-2, with 9 bases aligning to TRBD2. The CDR3 loop spans 17 amino acids. The germline V gene has CDR1 SGHAT and CDR2 FQDESV (reference sequence). V trimming: 0 bases; J trimming: 3 bases; junction bases outside the gene matches: 5. The CDR3 DNA sequence: TGTGCCAGCAGCTTAGCTTCACTAGCGGGCTACACCGGGGAGCTGTTTTTT. This encodes CASSLASLAGYTGELFF.

The genes are TRBV15 and TRBJ1-3; D remains ambiguous. CDR3 length: 15 amino acids. Per the germline V gene, CDR1 is LNHNV and CDR2 is YYDKDF (reference sequence). Deletions cut 3 bases from V and 0 bases from J, with 9 bases between. In nucleotides, the CDR3 is TGTGCCACCAGCAGCGGACTATTCTCTGGAAACACCATATATTTT. It codes for CATSSGLFSGNTIYF.

This clonotype has at least ten counts. The chain links TRBV27 to TRBJ1-2; D is unclear. The germline gives CDR1 MNHEY, CDR2 SMNVEV (reference sequence). The CDR3 covers 14 residues. Trimming pared 3 bases from V and 0 bases from J, leaving 8 bases between. In DNA, the CDR3 is TGTGCCAGCAGTTTTGGGGTAGCTAACTATGGCTACACCTTC. It specifies CASSFGVANYGYTF.

In this sample, this clonotype turned up many times. The rearrangement links TRBV7-9 to TRBJ1-6; possible D gene TRBD1, 6 bases. Trimming took 5 bases from V and 8 from J, leaving 16 bases between them. This CDR3 contains 15 residues. Per germline, CDR1 SEHNR and CDR2 FQNEAQ (reference sequence). DNA for the CDR3: TGTGCCAGCAGCAATCCGGGACACGGAGATTCACCCCTCCACTTT. It encodes CASSNPGHGDSPLHF.

There are many counts of this clonotype. In nucleotides, the CDR3 is TGTGCCAGCAGTCAGCTGGAGGATAGGGATATAGCTTTCTTT. It specifies CASSQLEDRDIAFF. The V call is TRBV5-4, the J call TRBJ1-1; D is uncertain. This CDR3 has 14 amino acids. V gave up 5 bases and J gave up 10 bases, with 21 bases separating them. CDR1 is SGHNT and CDR2 is YYREEE in the germline V gene (reference sequence).

This chain joins TRBV10-3 and TRBJ1-2, with a possible D match to TRBD1 (5 bases). Germline loops: CDR1 ENHRY, CDR2 SYGVKD. The CDR3 runs to 14 residues. Trimming left V 3 bases short and J 4 bases short, with 12 bases between. Here the CDR3 reads CAISEEGRGYGYTF. DNA for the CDR3: TGTGCCATCAGTGAAGAGGGGAGGGGCTATGGCTACACCTTC.

The table lists this clonotype with many counts. The gene calls are TRBV29-1 and TRBJ1-1; D is ambiguous. V lost 7 bases and J 2 bases, leaving 5 bases between the germline ends. The CDR3 contains 10 residues. Looked up from germline, CDR1 is SQVTM and CDR2 is ANQGSEA. The CDR3 spells CSGYNTEAFF. The CDR3 nucleotides are TGCAGCGGCTATAACACTGAAGCTTTCTTT.

This clonotype appeared a few times. The V gene is TRBV27, the J gene TRBJ2-7; 7 nucleotides agree with TRBD1. The junction had 7 bases not matched to a gene; V was cut back by 5 bases and J by 0 bases. The CDR3 runs 15 residues. Germline V gives CDR1 MNHEY, CDR2 SMNVEV (reference sequence). This CDR3 is CASSQAQGPSYEQYF. The CDR3 DNA sequence: TGTGCCAGCAGTCAAGCACAGGGGCCCTCCTACGAGCAGTACTTC.

This clonotype has more than one count but fewer than ten. The chain carries TRBV28 and TRBJ1-5; D not resolved. This CDR3 comprises 15 residues. The ends were cut back, 1 base at V and 0 bases at J, with 7 bases in the middle. Germline values: CDR1 MDHEN, CDR2 SYDVKM. DNA of the CDR3: TGTGCCAGCAGTTTATTGGAGAATAGCAATCAGCCCCAGCATTTT. As protein: CASSLLENSNQPQHF.

This clonotype appeared many times. The chain recombines TRBV5-4 with TRBJ2-2, with TRBD2 matching 11 bases. Germline V CDR1 and CDR2: SGHNT, YYREEE (reference sequence). The CDR3 loop spans 15 amino acids. Germline trimming cut 5 bases from V and 3 bases from J; bases unmatched to any gene: 3. CDR3 DNA sequence: TGTGCCAGCAGGGGACTAGCGGACCACACCGGGGAGCTGTTTTTT. Translation: CASRGLADHTGELFF. Based on the CDR3 plus reference TRBV5-4 and TRBJ2-2, the full variable domain is ETGVTQSPTHLIKTRGQQVTLRCSSQSGHNTVSWYQQALGQGPQFIFQYYREEENGRGNFPPRFSGLQFPNYSSELNVNALELDDSALYLCASRGLADHTGELFFGEGSRLTVL.

On this clonotype: A read error may explain this, as a much larger clone is one base away. The genes are TRBV7-9 and TRBJ2-1; TRBD1 agrees at 8 bases. Germline V gives CDR1 SEHNR, CDR2 FQNEAQ (reference sequence). The CDR3 runs to 14 residues. CDR3 in DNA: TGTGCCAGCAGTCCAGACAGGGGCTACGATGAGCAGTTCTTC. Its translation is CASSPDRGYDEQFF.

J is TRBJ1-2 and V is TRBV27, with 7 bases fitting TRBD1. The CDR3 is 14 amino acids. V lost 4 bases, J lost 6 bases, and 8 bases stayed unmatched. CDR1 and CDR2 (germline): MNHEY, SMNVEV (reference sequence). The CDR3 DNA follows: TGTGCCAGCAGTTCAACAGGGGTGGAGGATGGCTACACCTTC. Its protein product is CASSSTGVEDGYTF.